The source of this TCR beta chain is a study of blood T cells in healthy people across ages. The study, taken as a whole, reports: With age, beta diversity per million T cells declined roughly linearly, significantly by 30 to 40. A conclusive naive versus antigen-experienced comparison was prevented by the unsorted PBMCs. Donor CMV status was unknown, possibly confounding expanded clonotype changes.

Combining a sample-barcoded 5' primer with a J-beta primer mix, a second PCR ran for about 7 to 11 cycles. TCRdb re-called the 5' RACE reads through MiXCR, storing one row per CDR3 protein. Here the sample spans 600,000 to 850,000 distinct CDR3 sequences, about 42% being singletons. Germline V CDR1 and CDR2: SQVTM, ANQGSEA. V dropped 7 bases and J dropped 2 bases, with 14 bases sitting between them. The CDR3 is 13 residues long. There are many counts of this clonotype. The antigen is undetermined. Per sample, extraction of total RNA gave at least 6 micrograms in every case. Sequencing was done on a sample of blood. This sequence was found in a woman aged 60-75 years in good health. The gene calls are TRBV29-1 and TRBJ2-5; D remains ambiguous. The CDR3 nucleotides read TGCAGCGGGCTCCGGGCAGCTCAAGAGACCCAGTACTTC. Translation: CSGLRAAQETQYF.